The rows below give T cell receptor beta chains drawn from one sample of a study of shared clonotypes between healthy human individuals. This table comes from immunoSEQ multiplex PCR, and its TCRdb copy is limited to in-frame clones, with some not included. The profile shows more than 2 million clones, under 97% of them singletons. The sequencing sample was made of naive CD4+ T cells sorted from blood. All receptors derive from a man aged 18-30 years in good health. CDR3s include the opening cysteine and the closing phenylalanine or tryptophan. The order of the fields is clone size, V gene, J gene, D gene, CDR3 protein, CDR3 DNA. The D gene is left open where the match is weak. Expanded clones get a size class; other rows say once, few or many, or leave the size out.

>-|TRBV4-1|TRBJ1-6|-
CASSQGPAYNSPLHF
TGCGCCAGCAGCCAAGGCCCGGCCTATAATTCACCCCTCCACTTT
>-|TRBV10-1|TRBJ2-3|TRBD2
CASSRRLAGYTDTQYF
TGCGCCAGCAGTCGTAGACTAGCGGGATATACAGATACGCAGTATTTT
>-|TRBV5-1|TRBJ2-7|-
CASSSSGGPSSYEQYF
TGCGCCAGCAGCTCAAGCGGCGGGCCCAGCTCCTACGAGCAGTACTTC
>once|TRBV30|TRBJ1-4|-
CAWSHSTNEKLFF
TGTGCCTGGAGTCACTCAACTAATGAAAAACTGTTTTTT
>once|TRBV19|TRBJ1-6|-
CASSSKGTDNSPLHF
TGTGCCAGTAGTAGTAAGGGCACCGATAATTCACCCCTCCACTTT
>-|TRBV6-1|TRBJ1-2|-
CASSEAGGPLGGYTF
TGTGCCAGCAGTGAAGCCGGGGGACCCCTTGGTGGCTACACCTTC
>-|TRBV5-6|TRBJ2-4|TRBD2
CASSSLAGGGTMAKNIQYF
TGTGCCAGCAGCTCCCTAGCGGGAGGCGGGACGATGGCCAAAAACATTCAGTACTTC
>-|TRBV7-9|TRBJ2-7|-
CASSILESYEQYF
TGTGCCAGCAGCATTCTAGAATCCTACGAGCAGTACTTC
>-|TRBV19|TRBJ1-5|-
CASSVNPSNQPQHF
TGTGCCAGTAGTGTAAACCCGAGCAATCAGCCCCAGCATTTT
>-|TRBV27|TRBJ2-2|-
CASSLLTGLNTGELFF
TGTGCCAGCAGTCTCCTGACGGGACTTAACACCGGGGAGCTGTTTTTT
>-|TRBV18|TRBJ1-1|-
CASSPGSVTPEAFF
TGTGCCAGCTCACCGGGCAGTGTAACTCCTGAAGCTTTCTTT
>once|TRBV5-1|TRBJ1-2|TRBD1
CASSLRPGTGALGYGYTF
TGCGCCAGCAGCTTGCGGCCCGGGACAGGGGCTCTCGGCTATGGCTACACCTTC
>once|TRBV7-9|TRBJ1-3|-
CASSPGEDAGNTIYF
TGTGCCAGCAGCCCAGGGGAGGATGCTGGAAACACCATATATTTT
>-|TRBV7-9|TRBJ2-1|TRBD1
CASRPTGVSYNEQFF
TGTGCCAGCAGACCTACAGGGGTCTCCTACAATGAGCAGTTCTTC
>-|TRBV9|TRBJ1-3|-
CASSAGWSSGNTIYF
TGTGCCAGCAGCGCTGGCTGGAGCTCTGGAAACACCATATATTTT
>-|TRBV4-3|TRBJ1-2|TRBD1
CASSRGTGGDYGYTF
TGCGCCAGCAGCCGAGGGACAGGGGGCGACTATGGCTACACCTTC
>-|TRBV11-2|TRBJ2-2|-
CASSLGVRTGELFF
TGTGCCAGCAGCTTAGGGGTGCGAACCGGGGAGCTGTTTTTT
>-|TRBV28|TRBJ2-7|TRBD1
CASTSLGTAPYEQYF
TGTGCCAGCACTTCTCTGGGGACAGCGCCCTACGAGCAGTACTTC
>-|TRBV27|TRBJ2-3|-
CASSPRSGPDTQYF
TGTGCCAGCAGTCCCCGGTCGGGGCCAGATACGCAGTATTTT
>few|TRBV2|TRBJ2-3|-
CASRYDDITQYF
TGTGCCAGCAGGTACGACGATATTACGCAGTATTTT
>-|TRBV29-1|TRBJ1-5|TRBD1
CSVRGQGDQPQHF
TGCAGCGTTCGGGGACAGGGTGATCAGCCCCAGCATTTT
>-|TRBV7-7|TRBJ2-5|TRBD2
CASSWGLAEETQYF
TGTGCTAGCAGCTGGGGACTAGCGGAAGAGACCCAGTACTTC
>-|TRBV2|TRBJ1-5|-
CASRQMPNSNQPQHF
TGTGCCAGCAGACAGATGCCGAATAGCAATCAGCCCCAGCATTTT
>once|TRBV21-1|TRBJ2-6|-
CAPTTSGANVLTF
TGTGCCCCCACAACCTCTGGGGCCAACGTCCTGACTTTC
>-|TRBV7-4|TRBJ2-7|-
CASSVTPGFTYEQYF
TGTGCCAGCAGCGTTACCCCAGGGTTCACCTACGAGCAGTACTTC
>-|TRBV28|TRBJ1-6|TRBD1
CASSSDRDSPLHF
TGTGCCAGCAGTTCGGACAGGGATTCACCCCTCCACTTT
>-|TRBV5-4|TRBJ2-7|TRBD1
CASSLENRGEQYF
TGTGCCAGCAGCTTGGAGAACAGGGGCGAGCAGTACTTC
>-|TRBV6-5|TRBJ2-7|-
CASSLDRHEQYF
TGTGCCAGCAGCCTCGACCGCCACGAGCAGTACTTC
>-|TRBV5-1|TRBJ2-3|-
CASSLQGRDTDTQYF
TGCGCCAGCAGCTTACAGGGGAGGGACACAGATACGCAGTATTTT
>-|TRBV18|TRBJ2-7|-
CASSPPFGDEQYF
TGTGCCAGCTCACCTCCGTTCGGGGACGAGCAGTACTTC
>-|TRBV5-6|TRBJ2-3|-
CASSSSRLTGLRTDTQYF
TGTGCCAGCAGCTCCTCCCGATTGACAGGCCTGCGCACAGATACGCAGTATTTT
>-|TRBV7-2|TRBJ1-1|-
CASSLRGRVNTEAFF
TGTGCCAGCAGCTTACGGGGACGGGTGAACACTGAAGCTTTCTTT
>-|TRBV15|TRBJ1-2|-
CATSSGRAPRSYTF
TGTGCCACCAGCAGTGGCAGGGCGCCGAGAAGCTACACCTTC
>-|TRBV2|TRBJ2-5|-
CASNPLQHRETQYF
TGTGCCAGCAACCCTCTGCAGCACAGGGAGACCCAGTACTTC
>-|TRBV6-1|TRBJ2-7|-
CASSFGSSYEQYF
TGTGCCAGCAGCTTCGGTTCCTCCTACGAGCAGTACTTC
>once|TRBV5-6|TRBJ2-7|TRBD2
CASSLGTSYYREQYF
TGTGCCAGCAGCTTGGGGACTAGCTACTACCGCGAGCAGTACTTC
>-|TRBV7-2|TRBJ1-5|-
CASSLVEGGVGQPQHF
TGTGCCAGCAGCTTAGTTGAGGGTGGGGTGGGGCAGCCCCAGCATTTT
>-|TRBV7-9|TRBJ1-2|TRBD1
CASSPGQGWYGYTF
TGTGCCAGCAGCCCCGGACAGGGTTGGTATGGCTACACCTTC
>-|TRBV5-3|TRBJ1-1|-
CARSLNCRPTEAFF
TGTGCCAGAAGCTTGAATTGCAGGCCCACTGAAGCTTTCTTT
>-|TRBV9|TRBJ1-2|TRBD1
CASSPNPGQGAGGYTF
TGTGCCAGCAGCCCCAACCCTGGACAGGGGGCTGGTGGCTACACCTTC
>-|TRBV30|TRBJ2-2|TRBD1
CAWRKGDRVTGELFF
TGTGCCTGGAGGAAGGGGGACAGGGTCACCGGGGAGCTGTTTTTT
>-|TRBV6-7|TRBJ1-1|-
CASSRNEVNTEAFF
TGTGCCAGCAGTAGGAATGAGGTGAACACTGAAGCTTTCTTT
>-|TRBV5-4|TRBJ2-1|TRBD2
CASSLLAGGPGEQFF
TGTGCCAGCAGCTTACTAGCGGGGGGGCCTGGGGAGCAGTTCTTC
>-|TRBV5-1|TRBJ2-7|-
CASSWTGTQIREQYF
TGCGCCAGCAGCTGGACCGGGACCCAGATAAGGGAGCAGTACTTC
>-|TRBV6-6|TRBJ1-2|TRBD1
CASSNTGGRANYGYTF
TGTGCCAGCAGTAATACAGGGGGCCGAGCTAACTATGGCTACACCTTC
>-|TRBV14|TRBJ2-3|-
CASSQDAIYTDTQYF
TGTGCCAGCAGCCAAGATGCAATTTACACAGATACGCAGTATTTT
>-|TRBV2|TRBJ2-1|-
CASSTISPRRNEQFF
TGTGCCAGCAGTACGATATCTCCCAGGAGGAATGAGCAGTTCTTC
>-|TRBV7-9|TRBJ1-6|TRBD1
CASSLPLQGSPLHF
TGTGCCAGCAGCTTACCGCTACAGGGGTCGCCCCTCCACTTT
>-|TRBV18|TRBJ1-1|-
CASSPGAMNTEAFF
TGTGCCAGCTCACCGGGGGCTATGAACACTGAAGCTTTCTTT
>-|TRBV7-2|TRBJ2-1|TRBD2
CASSLRPKASGNHEQFF
TGTGCCAGCAGCTTACGGCCCAAGGCTAGCGGGAACCATGAGCAGTTCTTC
>-|TRBV4-3|TRBJ2-5|-
CASSQEGAGETQYF
TGCGCCAGCAGCCAAGAAGGCGCTGGAGAGACCCAGTACTTC
>-|TRBV18|TRBJ2-5|-
CASSPGPGETQYF
TGTGCCAGCTCACCGGGACCGGGTGAGACCCAGTACTTC
>-|TRBV5-6|TRBJ2-3|TRBD2
CASSLNIKRETDTQYF
TGTGCCAGCAGCTTAAACATTAAGCGGGAGACAGATACGCAGTATTTT
>-|TRBV4-1|TRBJ1-3|TRBD1
CASSQDDRAGNTIYF
TGCGCCAGCAGCCAAGATGACAGGGCTGGAAACACCATATATTTT
>-|TRBV2|TRBJ1-5|-
CASSLGNQPQHF
TGTGCCAGCAGTCTGGGCAATCAGCCCCAGCATTTT
>-|TRBV4-1|TRBJ2-5|-
CASSQNLGTQYF
TGCGCCAGCAGCCAAAACCTTGGGACCCAGTACTTC
>-|TRBV10-3|TRBJ1-3|-
CAISPGPSGNTIYF
TGTGCCATCAGTCCCGGGCCCTCTGGAAACACCATATATTTT
>-|TRBV5-1|TRBJ2-7|TRBD1
CASSQDREPYEQYF
TGCGCCAGCAGTCAAGACAGGGAACCCTACGAGCAGTACTTC
>-|TRBV15|TRBJ2-7|-
CATSPGGGLSSYEQYF
TGTGCCACCAGCCCCGGAGGGGGGTTGAGCTCCTACGAGCAGTACTTC
>-|TRBV5-1|TRBJ2-7|-
CASSLQGGAYEQYF
TGCGCCAGCAGCTTGCAAGGTGGCGCCTACGAGCAGTACTTC